This passage covers 16 T cell receptor beta chains from one sample sequenced in a study of CD8+CD57+ T cells in acquired aplastic anemia (dated by TCRdb to 2016 to 2018). For sequencing, an Illumina HiSeq 2000 was employed. Genomic DNA served as template for TCR beta VDJ combination and CDR3 sequence profiling. TCRdb cleaned the public reads at Q25 with fastp, built clones with MiXCR and kept in-frame beta chains. Entries are consolidated by CDR3 protein sequence, retaining the most common genes and DNA. A total of hundreds of thousands of distinct CDR3 sequences appear in this sample, about a third of them only once. The ten largest account for around 0.82% of the sample. Flow cytometry had shown CD8+CD57+ cell expansion in the patients selected for sequencing. The sequencing input was sorted CD4+, CD8+, or CD8+CD57+ T cells (not recorded which) from PBMCs. Every receptor here comes from a human donor with aplastic anemia.

This clonotype has a count of ten or more. The chain is built from TRBV7-9 and TRBJ1-1; maybe TRBD1 (5 bases). Deletions cut 3 bases from V and 5 bases from J, with 13 bases between. The CDR3 is 14 residues long. From germline, CDR1 is SEHNR and CDR2 FQNEAQ (reference sequence). The CDR3 DNA sequence: TGTGCCAGCAGCTTCGGGGACTCGGGGACTGAAGCTTTCTTT. Amino acid sequence: CASSFGDSGTEAFF.

J is TRBJ2-3 and V is TRBV11-3; a weak D match, TRBD2 (6 bases). The CDR3 is made up of 14 amino acids. V was clipped by 2 bases and J by 4 bases, with 10 bases between them. Germline CDR1 SGHNT, CDR2 YENEEA. Here the CDR3 reads CASSLHASADTQYF. The CDR3 DNA is TGTGCCAGCAGCTTACACGCTAGCGCAGATACGCAGTATTTT.

This clonotype was seen many times. This chain uses TRBV20-1 with TRBJ1-2; TRBD1 might be the D (6 bases). The CDR3 has 14 amino acids. The V end lost 1 base, the J end lost 4 bases, and 13 bases lay between the germline ends. CDR1 DFQATT and CDR2 SNEGSKA come from the germline V gene (reference sequence). The CDR3 nucleotides are TGCAGTGCTAGAGGCGGACAGCCCACCTATGGCTACACCTTC. This sequence encodes CSARGGQPTYGYTF.

This clonotype was recorded many times. This sequence joins TRBV7-6 and TRBJ1-2, with D maybe TRBD1 (5 bases). Deletions cut 5 bases from V and 2 bases from J, with 15 bases between. Per the germline V gene, CDR1 is SGHVS and CDR2 is FNYEAQ. CDR3 length: 15 residues. Written as DNA, the CDR3 is TGTGCCAGCAGCCCAGGCACGGACAAGAACTATGGCTACACCTTC. This translates into CASSPGTDKNYGYTF.

Ten or more counts support this clonotype. This sequence joins TRBV6-1 and TRBJ1-6; D not certain. The CDR3 totals 15 residues. V was pared by 1 base and J by 13 bases, with 17 bases between. Germline values: CDR1 MNHNS, CDR2 SASEGT. CDR3 residues: CASSEGAGHHIPLHF. CDR3 DNA: TGTGCCAGCAGTGAAGGGGCAGGCCACCACATCCCCCTCCACTTT.

This clonotype appeared a few times. The chain carries TRBV3-1 and TRBJ2-5, with 16 bases aligning to TRBD2. CDR1 is LGHDT, CDR2 YNNKEL, per germline (reference sequence). The CDR3 has 19 residues. Trimming took 3 bases from V and 7 from J; bases not matched to a gene: 14. CDR3 in amino acids: CASSQALQGLAGGDGTQYF. CDR3 DNA: TGTGCCAGCAGCCAGGCCTTACAGGGACTAGCGGGAGGGGATGGGACCCAGTACTTC.

This chain links TRBV24-1 with TRBJ2-7, with TRBD2 identical over 11 bases. V lost 5 bases and J lost 1; bases outside the gene matches: 3. Germline CDR1 reads KGHDR; CDR2 reads SFDVKD. The length of the CDR3 is 15 residues. The CDR3: CATSALAGGSYEQYF. The CDR3 DNA reads as TGTGCCACCAGTGCGTTAGCGGGGGGGTCCTACGAGCAGTACTTC.

In the case of this clonotype: A much larger clone sits a single nucleotide away, making a read error possible. The chain recombines TRBV20-1 with TRBJ1-2; tentative D call: TRBD1 (6 bases). V was pared by 1 base and J by 8 bases, with 17 bases between. This CDR3 spans 14 amino acids. Germline-derived CDR1 and CDR2 are DFQATT and SNEGSKA (reference sequence). The CDR3 spells CSARVGRGYGGYTF. CDR3 sequence (DNA): TGCAGTGCTAGAGTTGGCAGGGGATATGGCGGCTACACCTTC.

This clonotype was detected many times. The genes are TRBV19 and TRBJ1-2; D remains ambiguous. Germline V gene sequence: CDR1 LNHDA, CDR2 SQIVND (reference sequence). V lost 5 bases to trimming and J lost 8 bases, with 9 bases between them. The CDR3 covers 11 residues. CDR3 bases: TGTGCCAGTAGTCGGTACAACGGCTACACCTTC. This gives the protein CASSRYNGYTF.

Written as DNA, the CDR3 is TGTGCCATCAGTGAGTCCCCAGGGGGCGCAGACTATGGCTACACCTTC. It specifies CAISESPGGADYGYTF. This chain links TRBV10-3 with TRBJ1-2; 8 nucleotides agree with TRBD1. V trimming: 0 bases; J trimming: 3 bases; junction bases outside the gene matches: 6. This CDR3 is built from 16 residues. The germline V gene has CDR1 ENHRY and CDR2 SYGVKD.

This clonotype was seen a handful of times. The chain carries TRBV5-1 and TRBJ1-4; D is possibly TRBD1 (5 bases). This CDR3 region has 15 residues. V was pared by 5 bases and J by 7 bases, with 18 bases between. Germline V gene lookup returns CDR1 SGHRS and CDR2 YFSETQ. CDR3 DNA: TGCGCCAGCAGTCCACAGACCAGGGTGGGTGAAAAACTGTTTTTT. Protein: CASSPQTRVGEKLFF.

This clonotype was detected only a few times. This chain connects TRBV7-9 to TRBJ2-7, with D possibly TRBD1 on 6 matching bases. This CDR3 has 13 amino acids. V lost 9 bases and J lost 3, with 15 bases in between. CDR1 is SEHNR, CDR2 FQNEAQ, per germline (reference sequence). The CDR3 DNA reads as TGTGCCAGTTCCCGACAGGACAACTACGAGCAGTACTTC. This codes for CASSRQDNYEQYF. The variable domain in full, completed from reference TRBV7-9 and TRBJ2-7, reads DTGVSQNPRHKITKRGQNVTFRCDPISEHNRLYWYRQTLGQGPEFLTYFQNEAQLEKSRLLSDRFSAERPKGSFSTLEIQRTEQGDSAMYLCASSRQDNYEQYFGPGTRLTVT.

This chain connects TRBV6-1 to TRBJ1-4; TRBD1 matches 9 bases. Germline loops: CDR1 MNHNS, CDR2 SASEGT. J lost 7 bases, V lost 5 bases, and 5 bases had no gene match. The CDR3 spans 14 residues. The CDR3 region has the DNA TGTGCCAGCAGTAGGGACAGGGTTAGTGAAAAACTGTTTTTT. Residues: CASSRDRVSEKLFF.

This clonotype has at least ten counts. V gene TRBV9 combines with J gene TRBJ1-3, with 11 positions matching TRBD1. Germline V lookup: CDR1 SGDLS, CDR2 YYNGEE. J was trimmed by 3 bases and V by 3 bases; bases with no gene match: 5. The CDR3 is made up of 16 amino acids. The CDR3 sequence is CASSGGQGANGNTIYF. The CDR3 DNA is TGTGCCAGCAGCGGTGGACAGGGGGCGAATGGAAACACCATATATTTT. Full variable domain (remainder filled in from reference TRBV9 and TRBJ1-3): DSGVTQTPKHLITATGQRVTLRCSPRSGDLSVYWYQQSLDQGLQFLIQYYNGEERAKGNILERFSAQQFPDLHSELNLSSLELGDSALYFCASSGGQGANGNTIYFGEGSWLTVV.

This sequence joins TRBV29-1 and TRBJ1-2, with D possibly being TRBD1 (5 bases). CDR1 SQVTM and CDR2 ANQGSEA come from the germline V gene. This CDR3 region has 12 residues. CDR3: CSTDDRGTGYTF. DNA of the CDR3: TGCAGTACGGACGACCGGGGGACTGGCTACACCTTC.

This clonotype was seen repeatedly, ten times or more. This rearrangement joins TRBV20-1 to TRBJ2-5; TRBD2 agrees at 14 bases. This CDR3 has 14 residues. The germline gives CDR1 DFQATT, CDR2 SNEGSKA (reference sequence). V was pared by 5 bases and J by 10 bases, with 9 bases of the junction left unmatched. CDR3 DNA sequence: TGCAGTGCTCCGAGGACTAGCGGGGGGAAGGACCAGTACTTC. It specifies CSAPRTSGGKDQYF.